These 14 T cell receptor beta chains originate from one sample sequenced in a study of blood T cell repertoires in COVID-19. The protocol was immunoSEQ multiplex PCR, while the TCRdb copy is restricted to in-frame clones and leaves out a portion. The table records about 180,000 clones, approximately 80% of them present only once. Sequenced: peripheral blood. These receptor sequences come from a human donor in a cohort sampled during active COVID-19.

The chain is built from TRBV11-2 and TRBJ2-7, with 7 bases aligning to TRBD1. The ends lost 5 bases at V and 0 bases at J; junction bases unmatched: 4. The CDR3 length is 14 residues. The germline V gene encodes CDR1 SGHAT and CDR2 FQNNGV. The CDR3 coding sequence is TGTGCCAGCAGCCGCACAGGGGCCTCCTACGAGCAGTACTTC. Amino acid sequence: CASSRTGASYEQYF.

The V gene is TRBV5-4, the J gene TRBJ1-1; D possibly corresponds to TRBD1 (6 bases). Germline V CDR1 and CDR2: SGHNT, YYREEE (reference sequence). The V end lost 3 bases, the J end lost 1 base, and 10 bases lay between the germline ends. The CDR3 consists of 14 residues. The CDR3 reads CASSSGTSNTEAFF. Here the CDR3 DNA reads TGTGCCAGCAGCTCCGGGACATCGAACACTGAAGCTTTCTTT.

The gene calls are TRBV7-9 and TRBJ2-7; D possibly corresponds to TRBD1 (5 bases). Trimming pared 3 bases from V and 0 bases from J, leaving 12 bases between. The germline CDR1 and CDR2 sequences are SEHNR and FQNEAQ (reference sequence). The CDR3 contains 15 residues. CDR3 nucleotides: TGTGCCAGCAGCTTCACACAGGTCAGCTCCTACGAGCAGTACTTC. It specifies CASSFTQVSSYEQYF.

The chain couples TRBV28 to TRBJ1-2; possibly TRBD1 for D (5 bases). The V and J ends lost 10 bases and 8 bases respectively, with 14 bases between them. The CDR3 runs 11 residues. The V gene's germline CDR1 is MDHEN and CDR2 SYDVKM. The CDR3 loop reads CATREVGGYTF. CDR3 bases: TGTGCCACCAGGGAGGTCGGAGGCTACACCTTC.

The chain couples TRBV6-6 to TRBJ1-1; D is possibly TRBD1 (6 bases). Germline V lookup: CDR1 MNHNY, CDR2 SVGAGI (reference sequence). V lost 2 bases to trimming and J lost 4 bases, with 14 bases between them. CDR3 length: 15 residues. CDR3 protein: CASSYIQGGGTEAFF. CDR3 DNA sequence: TGTGCCAGCAGTTACATTCAGGGAGGGGGCACTGAAGCTTTCTTT.

This clone was observed once. V is TRBV18 and J is TRBJ1-1, with a tentative D call TRBD1 (5 bases). The length of the CDR3 is 16 residues. In germline, CDR1 is KGHSH, CDR2 LQKENI. Trimming cost V 4 bases and J 3 bases, with 18 bases left between them. The DNA for the CDR3 is TGTGCCAGCTCACTTGGGAGCGGGGCCCAGGACACTGAAGCTTTCTTT. Translation gives CASSLGSGAQDTEAFF.

The gene calls are TRBV6-5 and TRBJ2-7; 9 bases are a match to TRBD1. The J segment lost 0 bases and the V segment lost 6 bases, leaving 6 bases of the junction unmatched. CDR3 length: 15 amino acids. CDR1 MNHEY and CDR2 SVGAGI come from the germline V gene. In DNA, the CDR3 is TGTGCCAGCAGCCAGGGACAGGGTTACTCCTACGAGCAGTACTTC. Protein: CASSQGQGYSYEQYF.

The chain uses TRBV5-6 and TRBJ1-5, with D tentatively TRBD1 (5 bases). V lost 1 base, J lost 3 bases, and 11 bases lay in between. The germline CDR1 and CDR2 sequences are SGHDT and YYEEEE. The CDR3 runs to 15 residues. In DNA form, the CDR3 reads TGTGCCAGCAGCTTGTATGGGGGGAACAATCAGCCCCAGCATTTT. This gives the protein CASSLYGGNNQPQHF.

In regard to this clone: Other DNA sequences from this sample encode an identical CDR3 as well. V gene TRBV5-1 combines with J gene TRBJ1-1; D ambiguous. This CDR3 is built from 14 residues. V shed 0 bases and J shed 0 bases, with 6 bases lying between them. CDR1 is SGHRS and CDR2 is YFSETQ in the germline V gene. This CDR3 is CASSLGQMNTEAFF. In DNA, the CDR3 is TGCGCCAGCAGCTTGGGTCAGATGAACACTGAAGCTTTCTTT.

The chain uses TRBV19 and TRBJ1-3; D might be TRBD1 (6 bases). This CDR3 comprises 20 residues. Trimming cost V 3 bases and J 0 bases, with 24 bases left between them. Per germline, CDR1 LNHDA and CDR2 SQIVND (reference sequence). The CDR3 nucleotides read TGTGCCAGTAGTATTCGTCTGTTCGAAAACAGGGCCAGCTCTGGAAACACCATATATTTT. Translated, it gives CASSIRLFENRASSGNTIYF.

This chain uses TRBV5-1 with TRBJ1-2, with D maybe TRBD1 (5 bases). V shed 4 bases and J shed 8 bases, with 27 bases lying between them. This CDR3 comprises 17 residues. From germline, CDR1 is SGHRS and CDR2 YFSETQ. CDR3 loop: CASSAEGSLSSLRGYTF. CDR3 nucleotide sequence: TGCGCCAGCAGCGCGGAGGGGTCCTTAAGCTCCCTTCGAGGCTACACCTTC.

The rearrangement links TRBV5-1 to TRBJ1-4, with 7 bases aligning to TRBD1. CDR1 and CDR2 from the germline V gene are SGHRS and YFSETQ. The CDR3 contains 18 residues. J gave up 5 bases and V 4 bases, and 17 bases lay outside the gene matches. The CDR3 DNA is TGCGCCAGCAGCCCACTCTCCGGGACAGAAAGAGGGAATGAAAAACTGTTTTTT. It is translated as CASSPLSGTERGNEKLFF.

CDR3 nucleotide sequence: TGTGCCAGCAGCTTTTGGCCTAAGGGGACCTACGAGCAGTACTTC. It translates to CASSFWPKGTYEQYF. The chain links TRBV5-5 to TRBJ2-7; D perhaps matches TRBD1 (5 bases). Germline values: CDR1 SGHKS, CDR2 YYEKEE (reference sequence). The CDR3 covers 15 residues. Trimming cost V 2 bases and J 2 bases, with 14 bases left between them. Full variable domain (remainder filled in from reference TRBV5-5 and TRBJ2-7): DAGVTQSPTHLIKTRGQQVTLRCSPISGHKSVSWYQQVLGQGPQFIFQYYEKEERGRGNFPDRFSARQFPNYSSELNVNALLLGDSALYLCASSFWPKGTYEQYFGPGTRLTVT.

The V call is TRBV11-2, the J call TRBJ2-2; 8 bases are shared with TRBD1. From germline, CDR1 is SGHAT and CDR2 FQNNGV. The CDR3 totals 14 residues. V trimming: 5 bases; J trimming: 6 bases; junction bases outside the gene matches: 5. The chain's CDR3 is CASSQDREAGELFF. For the CDR3, the DNA is TGTGCCAGCAGCCAGGACAGGGAAGCCGGGGAGCTGTTTTTT.